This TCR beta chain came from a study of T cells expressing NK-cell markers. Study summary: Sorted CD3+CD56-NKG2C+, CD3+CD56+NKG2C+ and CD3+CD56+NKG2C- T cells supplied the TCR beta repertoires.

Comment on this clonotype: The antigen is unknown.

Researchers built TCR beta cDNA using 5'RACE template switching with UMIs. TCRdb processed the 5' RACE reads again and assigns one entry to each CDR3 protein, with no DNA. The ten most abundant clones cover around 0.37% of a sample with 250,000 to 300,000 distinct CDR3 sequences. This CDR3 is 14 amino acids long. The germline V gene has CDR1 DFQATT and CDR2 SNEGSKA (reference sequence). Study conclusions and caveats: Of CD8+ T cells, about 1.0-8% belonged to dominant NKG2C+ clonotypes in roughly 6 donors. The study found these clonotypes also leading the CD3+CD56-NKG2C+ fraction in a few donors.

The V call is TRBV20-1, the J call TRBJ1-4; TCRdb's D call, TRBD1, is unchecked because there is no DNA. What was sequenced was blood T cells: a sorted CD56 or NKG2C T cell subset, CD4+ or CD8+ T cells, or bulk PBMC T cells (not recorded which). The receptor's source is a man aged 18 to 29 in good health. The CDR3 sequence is CSAPRTAPDEKLFF.